The 4 T cell receptor beta chains presented below share a single source sample, sequenced in a study of CD8+ T cells in alopecia areata. Cutaneous lymph nodes were pooled and cells sorted by CD4, CD8alpha, NKG2D, NKG2ACE and more. Following RNA extraction, reverse transcription yielded cDNA that acted as the sequencing template. Using immunoSEQ multiplex PCR, the repertoire was profiled, and TCRdb retains in-frame clones only, with some absent. The record shows 200,000 to 300,000 clones for this sample, with no singletons present. The sample comprised CD4+ T cells sorted from a lymph node. These receptors all come from a C3H/HeJ mouse with alopecia areata. Mice of this strain are of MHC haplotype H2-k.

This clone appeared a few times. Gene names follow the mouse nomenclature. The CDR3 end falls 4 residues outside the read, so it is completed with the germline J gene. V usage is TRBV13-1 and J usage is TRBJ2-1; 9 nucleotides match TRBD2. Germline V CDR1 and CDR2: NSHNY, SYGAGN. The CDR3 length is 16 residues. V trimming: 3 bases; J trimming: 0 bases; junction bases outside the gene matches: 4. The CDR3 region is CASSARLGVNYAEQFF. CDR3 DNA, as far as it was read: TGTGCCAGCAGTGCCCGACTGGGGGTTAACTATGCT.

This clone has only a few counts. Mouse gene names and germline throughout. Coverage ceases 4 residues before the CDR3 finishes, and the germline J gene fills in the end. The gene calls are TRBV13-1 and TRBJ2-5; tentatively, D is TRBD1 (5 bases). Germline loops: CDR1 NSHNY, CDR2 SYGAGN. There are 14 residues in the CDR3. CDR3 sequence: CASSERKGKDTQYF. The CDR3 bases that were read are TGTGCCAGCAGTGAAAGGAAGGGGAAAGAC.

Details on this clone: Gene names and germline match the mouse. The read ends 4 residues shy of where the CDR3 ends; the end is completed using the germline J gene. This CDR3 is also generated by other DNA sequences in the sample. V is TRBV19 and J is TRBJ1-1; TRBD1 agrees at 10 bases. V trimming: 0 bases; J trimming: 4 bases; junction bases outside the gene matches: 0. The CDR3 runs to 14 residues. CDR1 is FNHDT, CDR2 SITEND, per germline (reference sequence). CDR3 sequence reads: CASSIGTGGTEVFF. Partial CDR3 DNA: TGTGCCAGCAGTATAGGGACAGGGGGCACA.

This clone appeared a few times. The genes and germline here are from mouse. Sequencing ends 3 residues short of the CDR3 end; the germline J gene provides the rest. The chain is built from TRBV14 and TRBJ1-6, with TRBD1 identical over 11 bases. TRBJ1-6 is labeled an ORF, and its function is uncertain. The length of the CDR3 is 16 residues. Germline V CDR1 and CDR2: SGHDT, FRDEAV. With V trimmed by 1 base and J by 4 bases, 1 base remained unmatched. The CDR3 protein is CASSFRDRGYNSPLYF. CDR3 bases read: TGTGCCAGCAGTTTCCGGGACAGGGGGTATAATTCGCCC.